This T cell receptor beta chain was sequenced in a study of cytomegalovirus exposure and HLA in healthy donors. The study ran its PCR with 60 Vbeta and 13 Jbeta primers. Generated by immunoSEQ multiplex PCR, the TCRdb table keeps only in-frame clones and is missing some. The data hold 65,000 to 100,000 clones, with approximately 83% observed a single time. The germline V and J ends were trimmed by 5 bases and 2 bases, with 16 bases remaining between them. The CDR3 totals 15 residues. Germline CDR1 is MDHEN and CDR2 is SYDVKM. J is TRBJ2-7 and V is TRBV28, with a possible D match to TRBD1 (6 bases). Sequences were obtained from PBMCs. The origin of this receptor is a man aged 40-49 years in good health and CMV-seronegative. CDR3 region: CASSPLRGITYEQYF. The CDR3 DNA is TGTGCCAGCAGTCCTCTAAGGGGGATCACCTACGAGCAGTACTTC.